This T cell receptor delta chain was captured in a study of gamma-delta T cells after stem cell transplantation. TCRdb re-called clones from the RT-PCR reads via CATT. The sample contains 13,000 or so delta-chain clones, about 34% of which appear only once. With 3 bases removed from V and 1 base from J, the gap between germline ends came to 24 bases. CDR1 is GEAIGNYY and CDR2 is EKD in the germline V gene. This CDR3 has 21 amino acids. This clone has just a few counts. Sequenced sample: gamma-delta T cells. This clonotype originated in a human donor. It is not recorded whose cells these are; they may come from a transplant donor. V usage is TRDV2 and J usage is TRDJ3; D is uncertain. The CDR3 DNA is TGTGCCTGTGACTACTCTGGTCTTTTAGAGCTCAGGTCCTGGGACACCCGACAGATGTTTTTC. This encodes CACDYSGLLELRSWDTRQMFF.